The following is a T cell receptor (beta chain) sequence with its context. This specimen includes other DNA sequences encoding the same CDR3. The entry originates in a study of blood T cell repertoires in COVID-19. Across the study: Both acute and convalescent COVID-19 samples were obtained from the United States, Italy and Spain.

Recruitment covered about two dozen US areas and drew participants whose ages spanned roughly 18 to 90 years. Allocation to cohorts depended on clinical history reported by the participants. Per the original data handling: Estimation of nucleated cell counts relied on the amplification of reference gene primers. This table comes from immunoSEQ multiplex PCR, and its TCRdb copy is limited to in-frame clones, with some not included. That table is the source of V, J and clone size, and D and trimming were worked out from the DNA. Altogether 150,000 to 200,000 clones are present, 85% to 90% being singletons, with the ten largest covering about 2.2%. Sequenced input: PBMCs or T cells enriched from blood (not recorded which). This TCR was recovered from a woman aged 35 to 49 with acute COVID-19.

The CDR3 DNA reads as TGTGCCAGCTCAAGACAGGACAATCAGCCCCAGCATTTT. Protein sequence: CASSRQDNQPQHF. The rearrangement uses TRBV18 and TRBJ1-5, with D possibly being TRBD1 (6 bases). V gave up 5 bases and J gave up 3 bases, with 8 bases separating them. The germline gives CDR1 KGHSH, CDR2 LQKENI. The CDR3 has 13 residues. The full variable domain, its missing parts supplied by reference TRBV18 and TRBJ1-5, is NAGVMQNPRHLVRRRGQEARLRCSPMKGHSHVYWYRQLPEEGLKFMVYLQKENIIDESGMPKERFSAEFPKEGPSILRIQQVVRGDSAAYFCASSRQDNQPQHFGDGTRLSIL.